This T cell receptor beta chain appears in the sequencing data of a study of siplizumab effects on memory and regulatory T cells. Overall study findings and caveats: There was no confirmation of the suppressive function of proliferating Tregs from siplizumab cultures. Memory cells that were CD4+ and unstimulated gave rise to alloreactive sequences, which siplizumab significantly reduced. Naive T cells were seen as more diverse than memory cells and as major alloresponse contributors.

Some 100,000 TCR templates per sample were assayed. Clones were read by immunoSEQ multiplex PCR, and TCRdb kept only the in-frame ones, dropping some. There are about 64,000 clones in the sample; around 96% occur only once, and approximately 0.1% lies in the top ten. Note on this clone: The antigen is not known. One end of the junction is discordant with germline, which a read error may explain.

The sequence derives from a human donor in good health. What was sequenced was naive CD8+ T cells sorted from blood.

The CDR3 loop reads CTSSAGTEAFF. The CDR3, as DNA: TGTACCAGTTCCGCGGGCACTGAAGCTTTCTTT. The chain recombines TRBV5-6 with TRBJ1-1, with D uncertain. CDR1 SGHDT and CDR2 YYEEEE come from the germline V gene. The CDR3 is 11 residues long.